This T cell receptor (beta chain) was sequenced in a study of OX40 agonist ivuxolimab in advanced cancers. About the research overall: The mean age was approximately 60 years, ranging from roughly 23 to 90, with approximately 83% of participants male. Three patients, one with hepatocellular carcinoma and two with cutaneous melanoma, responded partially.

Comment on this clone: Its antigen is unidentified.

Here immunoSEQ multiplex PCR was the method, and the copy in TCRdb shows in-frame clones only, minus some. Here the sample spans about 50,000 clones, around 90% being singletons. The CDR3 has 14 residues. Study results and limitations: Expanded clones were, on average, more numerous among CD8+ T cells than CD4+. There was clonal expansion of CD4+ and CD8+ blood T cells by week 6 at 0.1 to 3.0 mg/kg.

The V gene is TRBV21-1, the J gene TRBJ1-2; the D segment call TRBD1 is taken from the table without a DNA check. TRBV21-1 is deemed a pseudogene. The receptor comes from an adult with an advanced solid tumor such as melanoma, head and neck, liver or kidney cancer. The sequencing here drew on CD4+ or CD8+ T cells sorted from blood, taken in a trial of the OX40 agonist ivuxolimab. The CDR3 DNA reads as TGTGCCAGCAGCGATCGGACAGGGGGCGCCGGCTACACCTTC. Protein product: CASSDRTGGAGYTF.